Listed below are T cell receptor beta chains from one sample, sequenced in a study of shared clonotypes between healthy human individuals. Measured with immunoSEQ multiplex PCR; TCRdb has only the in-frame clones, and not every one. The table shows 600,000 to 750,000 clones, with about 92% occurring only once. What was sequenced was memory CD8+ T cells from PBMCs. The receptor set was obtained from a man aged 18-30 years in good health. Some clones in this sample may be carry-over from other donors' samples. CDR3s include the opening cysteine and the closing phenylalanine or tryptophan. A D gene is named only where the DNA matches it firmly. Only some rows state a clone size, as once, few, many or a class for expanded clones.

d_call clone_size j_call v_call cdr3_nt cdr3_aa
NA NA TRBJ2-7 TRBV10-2 TGCGCCAGCAGTTTGACGGGACTGGGCTACGAGCAGTACTTC CASSLTGLGYEQYF
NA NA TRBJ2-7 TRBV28 TGTGCCAGCAGCTTGCCCTTGGGTCGGGAAGGGTACGAGCAGTACTTC CASSLPLGREGYEQYF
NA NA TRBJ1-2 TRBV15 TGTGCCACCAGCAGCGTGGCCGGCGGGGATGGCTACACCTTC CATSSVAGGDGYTF
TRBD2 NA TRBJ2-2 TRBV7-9 TGTGCCAGCAGAAGTACTAGCGGGATCCGGGGGGGCACCGGGGAGCTGTTTTTT CASRSTSGIRGGTGELFF
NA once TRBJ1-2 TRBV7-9 TGTGCCAGCAGCGAGAATAACTATGGCTACACCTTC CASSENNYGYTF
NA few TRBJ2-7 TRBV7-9 TGTGCCAGCAGCCCCGGAGGGGCCTCCGGGCAGTACTTC CASSPGGASGQYF
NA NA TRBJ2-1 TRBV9 TGTGCCAGCAGCGTAGGTGGAGAGATCTACAATGAGCAGTTCTTC CASSVGGEIYNEQFF
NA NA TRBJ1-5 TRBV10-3 TGTGCCATCAGTGAGTTGATGGGGGGTGGTCAGCCCCAGCATTTT CAISELMGGGQPQHF
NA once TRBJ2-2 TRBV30 TGTGCCTGGGGGGCCGGGGAGCTGTTTTTT CAWGAGELFF
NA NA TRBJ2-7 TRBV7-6 TGTGCCAGCAGCCCCTATGGAGGGGTGAACGAGCAGTACTTC CASSPYGGVNEQYF
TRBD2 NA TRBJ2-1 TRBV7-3 TGTGCCAGCAGCCTGAGCCTAGCGGGAGTTCATGAGCAGTTCTTC CASSLSLAGVHEQFF
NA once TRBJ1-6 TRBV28 TGTGCCAGCAGTTTAATTCCTCGGGAGGATAATTCACCCCTCCACTTT CASSLIPREDNSPLHF
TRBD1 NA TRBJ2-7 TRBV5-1 TGCGCCAGCAGCTTGACCGGGACAGACTACGAGCAGTACTTC CASSLTGTDYEQYF
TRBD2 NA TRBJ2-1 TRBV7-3 TGTGCCAGCAGAGGTGCGGGAGGGCCTGGCTCCTACAATGAGCAGTTCTTC CASRGAGGPGSYNEQFF
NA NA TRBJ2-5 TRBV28 TGTGCCAGCAGTCCACCTAAGCGAGAGACCCAGTACTTC CASSPPKRETQYF
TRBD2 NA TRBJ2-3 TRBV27 TGTGCCAGCAGTGCCGGGACTAGGGGCGGGGATACGCAGTATTTT CASSAGTRGGDTQYF
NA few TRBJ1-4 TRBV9 TGTGCCAGCAGCTCCCCTGTGGACCCGGAAAAACTGTTTTTT CASSSPVDPEKLFF
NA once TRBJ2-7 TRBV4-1 TGCGCCAGCAGCCAACGCCAGACCCTTAGCTCCTACGAGCAGTACTTC CASSQRQTLSSYEQYF
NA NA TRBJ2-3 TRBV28 TGTGCCAGCAGTCCCGTTTCTAGCACAGATACGCAGTATTTT CASSPVSSTDTQYF
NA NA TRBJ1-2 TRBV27 TGTGCCAGCAGTTTAAGGGGGGCGGTGTATGGCTACACCTTC CASSLRGAVYGYTF
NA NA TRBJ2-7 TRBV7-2 TGTGCCAGCAGCCCCTACCCTTCCTACGAGCAGTACTTC CASSPYPSYEQYF
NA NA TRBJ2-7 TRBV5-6 TGTGCCAGCAGCCGAGGCGGAGGGGGCAACGAAGAGCAGTACTTC CASSRGGGGNEEQYF